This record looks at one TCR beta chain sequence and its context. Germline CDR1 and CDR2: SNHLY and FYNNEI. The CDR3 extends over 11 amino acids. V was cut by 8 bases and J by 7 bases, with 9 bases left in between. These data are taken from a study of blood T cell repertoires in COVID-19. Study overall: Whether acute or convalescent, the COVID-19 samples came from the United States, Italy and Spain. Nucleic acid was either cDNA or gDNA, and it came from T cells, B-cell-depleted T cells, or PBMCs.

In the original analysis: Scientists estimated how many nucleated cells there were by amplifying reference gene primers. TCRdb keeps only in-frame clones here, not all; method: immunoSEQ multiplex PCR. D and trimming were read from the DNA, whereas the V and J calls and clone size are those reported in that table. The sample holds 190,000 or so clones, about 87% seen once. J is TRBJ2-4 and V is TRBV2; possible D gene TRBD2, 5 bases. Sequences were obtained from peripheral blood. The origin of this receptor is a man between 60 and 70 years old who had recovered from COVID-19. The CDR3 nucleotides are TGTGCCAGCTCTAGCAGGAACATTCAGTACTTC. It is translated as CASSSRNIQYF.